Following are 24 T cell receptor beta chains from one sample sequenced in a study of blood T cells in healthy people across ages. It was with a sample-barcoded 5' primer and a J-beta primer mix that a second PCR of about 7 to 12 cycles was run. Via MiXCR, TCRdb re-called the 5' RACE reads, giving one row per CDR3 protein. The repertoire holds 1.5 million or so distinct CDR3 sequences, with less than 45% as singletons. The sample was blood. The source of these receptors is a woman aged 18-35 years in good health.

The chain couples TRBV6-6 to TRBJ2-7; the match to TRBD2 covers 10 bases. V dropped 4 bases and J dropped 3; count of bases not matched to a gene: 12. The germline V gene has CDR1 MNHNY and CDR2 SVGAGI (reference sequence). CDR3 length: 17 residues. This CDR3 reads CASSSWLAGGQNYEQYF. The CDR3 coding sequence is TGTGCCAGCAGTTCCTGGTTAGCGGGGGGCCAAAACTACGAGCAGTACTTC.

This clonotype showed up just a few times. The CDR3 here is CATSRGAGLNNYGYTF. CDR3 in DNA: TGTGCCACCAGCAGAGGGGCAGGGTTGAATAACTATGGCTACACCTTC. The chain joins TRBV15 to TRBJ1-2, with a tentative D call TRBD1 (5 bases). CDR1 is LNHNV, CDR2 YYDKDF, per germline (reference sequence). V lost 1 base, J lost 1 base, and 13 bases lay in between. The CDR3 has 16 amino acids.

As for this clonotype: Mismatch with germline at one junction end may stem from a read error. CDR3 sequence (DNA): TGTGCCAGCAGCCTAGCAGGGCCGAGCAATCAGCCCCAGCATTTT. Translating gives CASSLAGPSNQPQHF. V is TRBV7-2 and J is TRBJ1-5; possible D gene TRBD1, 5 bases. The CDR3 length is 15 residues. Germline V CDR1 and CDR2: SGHTA, FQGNSA.

The gene calls are TRBV20-1 and TRBJ1-6, with D possibly TRBD1 on 6 matching bases. CDR1 and CDR2 from the germline V gene are DFQATT and SNEGSKA (reference sequence). This CDR3 contains 15 residues. Trimming pared 3 bases from V and 7 bases from J, leaving 16 bases between. The CDR3 region has the DNA TGCAGTGCTAGCATACAGGGTGTGGGGAATTCACCCCTCCACTTT. Encoded protein: CSASIQGVGNSPLHF.

This clonotype has only a few counts. The chain employs TRBV28 and TRBJ2-5; TRBD1 is a possible D gene (5 bases). The CDR3 contains 10 residues. CDR1 MDHEN and CDR2 SYDVKM come from the germline V gene. V dropped 6 bases and J dropped 7 bases, with 6 bases sitting between them. As DNA, the CDR3 is TGTGCCAGCAGAAGGGGGACCCAGTACTTC. Its protein product is CASRRGTQYF.

This clonotype was counted between two and nine times. The rearrangement joins TRBV20-1 to TRBJ2-7, with 14 bases aligning to TRBD2. V lost 3 bases to trimming and J lost 2 bases; unmatched junction nucleotides: 0. Germline V gene data show CDR1 as DFQATT and CDR2 as SNEGSKA (reference sequence). The CDR3 covers 14 residues. The CDR3 nucleotides read TGCAGTGCTAGGGGACTAGCGGGGGCCTACGAGCAGTACTTC. It encodes CSARGLAGAYEQYF.

This clonotype was counted once. This chain links TRBV7-6 with TRBJ2-1, with 13 bases that match TRBD2. The J call may be incorrect, as the DNA end agrees better with TRBJ2-7. The germline gives CDR1 SGHVS, CDR2 FNYEAQ. CDR3 length: 18 amino acids. The CDR3 sequence is CASSLPLAGGPSYNEQYF. Written as DNA, the CDR3 is TGTGCCAGCAGCTTGCCACTAGCGGGGGGGCCTTCCTACAATGAGCAGTACTTC.

V and J are TRBV7-2 and TRBJ2-1, with 10 bases identical to TRBD2. The V segment lost 6 bases and the J segment 10 bases; nucleotides outside the gene matches: 3. The CDR3 extends over 12 amino acids. CDR1 and CDR2 (germline): SGHTA, FQGNSA. The CDR3 coding sequence is TGTGCCAGCAGATCGGGACTAGCGGAGCAGTTCTTC. Its translation: CASRSGLAEQFF.

J is TRBJ1-5 and V is TRBV20-1, with no clear D. The germline V and J ends were trimmed by 4 bases and 8 bases, with 18 bases remaining between them. CDR1 and CDR2 (germline): DFQATT, SNEGSKA (reference sequence). The length of the CDR3 is 14 residues. CDR3 in amino acids: CSATTHASKKPQHF. Written as DNA, the CDR3 is TGCAGTGCTACCACCCATGCTAGCAAGAAGCCCCAGCATTTT.

This rearrangement joins TRBV6-1 to TRBJ1-4; D is ambiguous. This CDR3 has 15 residues. Trimming took 3 bases from V and 0 from J, leaving 8 bases between them. Germline V gives CDR1 MNHNS, CDR2 SASEGT. The CDR3 bases are TGTGCCAGCAGTGACCTAAGAGCAACTAATGAAAAACTGTTTTTT. Its protein product is CASSDLRATNEKLFF.

As concerns this clonotype: A read error may produce the germline difference seen at one junction end. V and J are TRBV27 and TRBJ2-7; no definite D call. The CDR3 spans 15 residues. Germline V gene lookup returns CDR1 MNHEY and CDR2 SMNVEV (reference sequence). This CDR3 reads CASSLGAGPAYKQYF. For the CDR3, the DNA is TGTGCCAGCAGTTTAGGTGCCGGCCCCGCCTACAAGCAGTACTTC.

This clonotype was seen a handful of times. The rearrangement uses TRBV4-1 and TRBJ2-1; no clear D gene. This CDR3 contains 15 residues. With 1 base removed from V and 9 bases from J, the gap between germline ends came to 16 bases. CDR1 MGHRA and CDR2 YSYEKL come from the germline V gene. The CDR3 bases are TGCGCCAGCAGCCAAGGGGGAAATGGGAATGGTGAGCAGTTCTTC. Protein: CASSQGGNGNGEQFF.

The rearrangement joins TRBV6-2 or TRBV6-3 to TRBJ1-1; a weak D match, TRBD1 (5 bases). In germline, CDR1 is MNHEY, CDR2 SVGEGT. V was clipped by 5 bases and J by 0 bases, with 40 bases between them. The CDR3 contains 24 residues. The CDR3 DNA reads TGTGCCAGCAGTCCATGGCGACAGAGGGGACTCCGACTTCGGAACGAAGACGTGAACACTGAAGCTTTCTTT. This gives the protein CASSPWRQRGLRLRNEDVNTEAFF.

The chain employs TRBV7-3 and TRBJ1-4; 7 bases are shared with TRBD1. This CDR3 comprises 15 residues. With 4 bases clipped from V and 2 bases from J, the junction kept 4 bases outside the gene matches. Germline V gives CDR1 SGHTA, CDR2 FQGTGA. The CDR3 DNA follows: TGTGCCAGCAGCTCTCAGGGGGGGACTAATGAAAAACTGTTTTTT. Translation gives CASSSQGGTNEKLFF.

DNA of the CDR3: TGTGCCAGCAGCCGTAGGGGGTTCACTGAAGCTTTCTTT. Its protein product is CASSRRGFTEAFF. The chain carries TRBV7-2 and TRBJ1-1; tentative D call: TRBD1 (6 bases). The CDR3 runs 13 residues. The germline V and J ends were trimmed by 5 bases and 4 bases, with 11 bases remaining between them. Germline lookup yields CDR1 SGHTA and CDR2 FQGNSA.

There are a few counts of this clonotype. V gene TRBV25-1 combines with J gene TRBJ1-5; the D is unclear. Trimming cost V 2 bases and J 9 bases, with 17 bases left between them. The CDR3 contains 15 residues. Germline V gives CDR1 MGHDK, CDR2 SYGVNS. CDR3 sequence (DNA): TGTGCCAGCAGTGAACCTGGTACCAGCAAAGGGCCCCAGCATTTT. Protein sequence: CASSEPGTSKGPQHF.

The V and J genes are TRBV25-1 and TRBJ2-3; 8 bases are shared with TRBD1. The CDR3 runs to 17 residues. J was trimmed by 1 base and V by 2 bases; bases with no gene match: 8. The germline gives CDR1 MGHDK, CDR2 SYGVNS. The CDR3: CASSEGGQGRGTDTQYF. The CDR3 DNA follows: TGTGCCAGCAGTGAAGGCGGACAGGGTCGGGGCACAGATACGCAGTATTTT. Full variable domain (outside the CDR3, taken from reference TRBV25-1 and TRBJ2-3): EADIYQTPRYLVIGTGKKITLECSQTMGHDKMYWYQQDPGMELHLIHYSYGVNSTEKGDLSSESTVSRIRTEHFPLTLESARPSHTSQYLCASSEGGQGRGTDTQYFGPGTRLTVL.

A few counts support this clonotype. The chain employs TRBV6-2 or TRBV6-3 and TRBJ2-5; TRBD2 matches 7 bases. The CDR3 runs 13 residues. Per the germline V gene, CDR1 is MNHEY and CDR2 is SVGEGT. The J segment lost 11 bases and the V segment lost 6 bases, leaving 12 bases of the junction unmatched. In DNA form, the CDR3 reads TGTGCCAGCAGGCTGACTAGCTACAATGAGCAGTACTTC. Its translation is CASRLTSYNEQYF.

This clonotype was counted between two and nine times. This chain links TRBV27 with TRBJ1-6; possibly TRBD1 for D (5 bases). Trimming shortened V by 2 bases and J by 10 bases, and 15 bases separated the two germline ends. The CDR3 length is 15 residues. Germline loops: CDR1 MNHEY, CDR2 SMNVEV (reference sequence). DNA for the CDR3: TGTGCCAGCAGTTTAGATTTAAGGAGGGGATCACCCCTCCACTTT. This gives the protein CASSLDLRRGSPLHF.

The chain has TRBV20-1 and TRBJ2-1; 10 bases align to TRBD2. Germline V gene sequence: CDR1 DFQATT, CDR2 SNEGSKA (reference sequence). The CDR3 contains 15 residues. Unmatched junction bases numbered 1, after V lost 0 bases and J lost 2 bases. CDR3 region: CSARDLAGAYNEQFF. CDR3 nucleotide sequence: TGCAGTGCTAGAGACCTAGCGGGAGCCTACAATGAGCAGTTCTTC.

This clonotype has a single count. The genes are TRBV6-5 and TRBJ2-5; D may be TRBD1 (6 bases). Germline loops: CDR1 MNHEY, CDR2 SVGAGI. The CDR3 contains 14 residues. The V end was cut by 2 bases, the J end by 4 bases, with 11 bases between. The chain's CDR3 is CASSYTGQLETQYF. The CDR3 DNA reads as TGTGCCAGCAGTTACACCGGACAGTTAGAGACCCAGTACTTC.

This clonotype was picked up a small number of times. This chain links TRBV5-4 with TRBJ2-1, with a weak D call TRBD2 (5 bases). The CDR3 extends over 14 amino acids. Trimming removed 6 bases at V and 8 bases at J, with 18 bases between. Germline loops: CDR1 SGHNT, CDR2 YYREEE (reference sequence). In DNA, the CDR3 is TGTGCCAGCACCTCCGGGGTAGTTGCCGATGAGCAGTTCTTC. Translation gives CASTSGVVADEQFF.

The chain links TRBV7-2 to TRBJ2-2, with TRBD1 matching 7 bases. The CDR3 covers 16 residues. The J segment lost 4 bases and the V segment lost 8 bases, leaving 13 bases of the junction unmatched. Germline V gives CDR1 SGHTA, CDR2 FQGNSA. The CDR3 nucleotides read TGTGCCAGCCGTAGACAGGGAAGAAAGAGCACCGGGGAGCTGTTTTTT. Its protein is CASRRQGRKSTGELFF.

The genes are TRBV6-6 and TRBJ2-4; D is unresolved. The closer fit of TRBJ2-7 to the DNA end suggests the J call may be wrong. Per germline, CDR1 MNHNY and CDR2 SVGAGI (reference sequence). The CDR3 has 15 residues. CDR3 in amino acids: CASTPGLTKPYEQYF. CDR3 nucleotide sequence: TGTGCCAGCACCCCAGGCCTGACAAAACCCTACGAGCAGTACTTC.